The T cell receptor (beta chain) under discussion was sequenced for a study of blood T cell repertoires in COVID-19. Overall study context: The United States, Italy and Spain were the sources of the acute and convalescent COVID-19 samples.

The V end lost 4 bases, the J end lost 7 bases, and 7 bases lay between the germline ends. The CDR3 length is 12 residues. The germline CDR1 and CDR2 sequences are MDHEN and SYDVKM. The data were produced by immunoSEQ multiplex PCR, yet TCRdb's version contains in-frame clones alone and is incomplete. The data show about 230,000 clones, roughly 83% seen once. The rearrangement links TRBV28 to TRBJ1-4; D ambiguous. Sequencing was carried out using peripheral blood. The TCR comes from a woman between 45 and 65 years old with acute or convalescent COVID-19. The DNA of the CDR3 is TGTGCCAGCAGTTCCAACGGTGAAAAACTGTTTTTT. This sequence encodes CASSSNGEKLFF. The whole variable domain, remainder taken from reference TRBV28 and TRBJ1-4, is DVKVTQSSRYLVKRTGEKVFLECVQDMDHENMFWYRQDPGLGLRLIYFSYDVKMKEKGDIPEGYSVSREKKERFSLILESASTNQTSMYLCASSSNGEKLFFGSGTQLSVL.